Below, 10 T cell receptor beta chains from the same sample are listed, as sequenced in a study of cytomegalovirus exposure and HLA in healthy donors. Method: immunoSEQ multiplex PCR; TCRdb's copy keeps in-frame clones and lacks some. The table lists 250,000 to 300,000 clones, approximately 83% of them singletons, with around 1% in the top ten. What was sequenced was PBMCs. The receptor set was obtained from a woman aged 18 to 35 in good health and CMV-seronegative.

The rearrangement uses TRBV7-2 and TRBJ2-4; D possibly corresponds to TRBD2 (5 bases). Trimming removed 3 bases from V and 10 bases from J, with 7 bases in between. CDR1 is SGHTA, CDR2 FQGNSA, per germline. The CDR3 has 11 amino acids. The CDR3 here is CASSFRGIQYF. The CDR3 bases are TGTGCCAGCAGCTTTCGGGGAATTCAGTACTTC.

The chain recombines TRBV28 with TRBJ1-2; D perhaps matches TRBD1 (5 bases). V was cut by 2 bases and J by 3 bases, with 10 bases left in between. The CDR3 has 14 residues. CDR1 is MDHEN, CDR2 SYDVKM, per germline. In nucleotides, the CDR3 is TGTGCCAGCAGTTTAATGACGGGGGACTATGGCTACACCTTC. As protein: CASSLMTGDYGYTF.

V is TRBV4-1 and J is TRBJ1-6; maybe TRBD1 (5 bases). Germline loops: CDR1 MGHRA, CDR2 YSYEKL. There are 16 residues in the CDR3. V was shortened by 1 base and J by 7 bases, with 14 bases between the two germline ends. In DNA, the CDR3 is TGCGCCAGCAGCCAAGTTCCTCCGGACAAGAATTCACCCCTCCACTTT. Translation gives CASSQVPPDKNSPLHF.

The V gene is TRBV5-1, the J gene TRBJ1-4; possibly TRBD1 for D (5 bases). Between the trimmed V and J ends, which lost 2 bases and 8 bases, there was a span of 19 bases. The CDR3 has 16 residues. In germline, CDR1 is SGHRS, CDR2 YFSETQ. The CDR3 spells CASSFQGDGTGEKLFF. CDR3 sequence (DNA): TGCGCCAGCAGCTTCCAGGGTGATGGAACGGGCGAAAAACTGTTTTTT.

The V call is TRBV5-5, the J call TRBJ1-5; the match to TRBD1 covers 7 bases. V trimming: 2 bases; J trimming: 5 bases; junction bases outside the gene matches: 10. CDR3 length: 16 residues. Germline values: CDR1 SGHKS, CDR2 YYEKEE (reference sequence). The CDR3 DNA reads TGTGCCAGCAGCTTAGGGTGGCAGGGGGTGGATCAGCCCCAGCATTTT. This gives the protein CASSLGWQGVDQPQHF.

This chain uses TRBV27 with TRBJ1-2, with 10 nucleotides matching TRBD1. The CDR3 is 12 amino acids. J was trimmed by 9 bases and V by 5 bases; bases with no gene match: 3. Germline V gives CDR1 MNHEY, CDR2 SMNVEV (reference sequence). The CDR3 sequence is CASSRTGGRYTF. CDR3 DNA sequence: TGTGCCAGCAGTAGGACAGGGGGTCGCTACACCTTC.

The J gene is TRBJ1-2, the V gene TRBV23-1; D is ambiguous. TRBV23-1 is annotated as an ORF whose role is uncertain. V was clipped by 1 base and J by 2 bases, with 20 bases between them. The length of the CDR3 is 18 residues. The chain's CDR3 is CASSQFRSDGPFNYGYTF. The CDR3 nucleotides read TGCGCCAGCAGTCAATTCAGAAGCGACGGCCCGTTCAACTATGGCTACACCTTC.

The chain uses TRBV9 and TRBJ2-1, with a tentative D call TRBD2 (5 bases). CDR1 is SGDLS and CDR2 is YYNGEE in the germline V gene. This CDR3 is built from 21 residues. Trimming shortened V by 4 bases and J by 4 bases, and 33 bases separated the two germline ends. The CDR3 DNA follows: TGTGCCAGCAGCCCTACAAAGGGAGTTCATACAATGAGGCGTTCATACAATGAGCAGTTCTTC. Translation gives CASSPTKGVHTMRRSYNEQFF.

The CDR3 is CAWSGTSGAIEQFF. As DNA, the CDR3 is TGTGCCTGGAGTGGGACTAGCGGGGCGATTGAGCAGTTCTTC. The chain couples TRBV30 to TRBJ2-1, with 12 bases matching TRBD2. The CDR3 has 14 amino acids. Per germline, CDR1 GTSNPN and CDR2 SVGIG (reference sequence). J was trimmed by 9 bases and V by 1 base; bases with no gene match: 4.

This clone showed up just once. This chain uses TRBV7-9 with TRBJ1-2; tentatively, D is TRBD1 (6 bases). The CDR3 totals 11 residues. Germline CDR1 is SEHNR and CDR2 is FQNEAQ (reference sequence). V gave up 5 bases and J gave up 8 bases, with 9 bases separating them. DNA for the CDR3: TGTGCCAGCAGCCGGACAGACGGCTACACCTTC. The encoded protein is CASSRTDGYTF. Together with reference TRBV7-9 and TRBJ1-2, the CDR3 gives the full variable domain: DTGVSQNPRHKITKRGQNVTFRCDPISEHNRLYWYRQTLGQGPEFLTYFQNEAQLEKSRLLSDRFSAERPKGSFSTLEIQRTEQGDSAMYLCASSRTDGYTFGSGTRLTVV.